This T cell receptor beta chain appears in the sequencing data of a study of shared clonotypes between healthy human individuals. The study's findings and limits: Relative to clonotypes present in all four donors, those not shared had lower generation probabilities.

The donors, healthy adults who were HIV-negative, had experienced no recent acute infections or vaccinations. CD8 memory merged CD45RO+ cells and CCR7-negative CD45RA+ TemRA cells into one population. Across several immunoSEQ plates, the genomic DNA of each subset was split evenly. Only in-frame clones appear in the TCRdb table, and some are missing; sequencing was by immunoSEQ multiplex PCR. The sample has around 690,000 clones, 90% seen once. Notes on this clone: Antigen: not known.

CDR1 SGHAT and CDR2 FQNNGV come from the germline V gene. The CDR3 loop spans 13 amino acids. The V and J ends lost 5 bases and 9 bases respectively, with 14 bases between them. Sequenced input: memory CD8+ T cells from PBMCs. Sample subset: CD45RO+ cells pooled with CCR7-negative TemRA cells. This chain links TRBV11-2 with TRBJ2-1; D may be TRBD1 (6 bases). This clonotype was sampled from a man between 18 and 35 years old in good health. Some clones in this sample may be carry-over from other donors' samples. This CDR3 reads CASSPNRVSEQFF. In nucleotides, the CDR3 is TGTGCCAGCAGCCCAAACAGGGTCAGTGAGCAGTTCTTC. The whole variable domain, filled in from reference TRBV11-2 and TRBJ2-1, reads EAGVAQSPRYKIIEKRQSVAFWCNPISGHATLYWYQQILGQGPKLLIQFQNNGVVDDSQLPKDRFSAERLKGVDSTLKIQPAKLEDSAVYLCASSPNRVSEQFFGPGTRLTVL.